This entry concerns a single T cell receptor (beta chain). What it binds is unknown. This record belongs to a study of CD8 T cells in ankylosing spondylitis. General study findings and limits: As reported, disease-linked clones showed significant enrichment in matched ankylosing spondylitis synovial fluid. A TCR beta motif of eight or nine highly homologous variants seemed to mark ankylosing spondylitis blood.

The CDR3 is made up of 15 amino acids. Trimming took 4 bases from V and 9 from J; bases not matched to a gene: 10. CDR1 and CDR2 (germline): SGHAT, FQNNGV. Via MiXCR, TCRdb re-called the 5' RACE reads, giving one row per CDR3 protein. This table holds fewer than 750,000 distinct CDR3 sequences, roughly 20% found once. The sequencing sample was made of blood, either unsorted or a sorted T cell fraction (not recorded which). This sequence originates from a male donor with ankylosing spondylitis. The chain has TRBV11-2 and TRBJ2-1, with 9 bases identical to TRBD1. For the CDR3, the DNA is TGTGCCAGCAGCTCGGGACAGGGCCCTAGGGGTGAGCAGTTCTTC. Translation gives CASSSGQGPRGEQFF.